One sample yielded the 27 T cell receptor beta chains listed below, sequenced in a study of T cell changes during pregnancy in multiple sclerosis. Using immunoSEQ multiplex PCR, the repertoire was profiled, and TCRdb retains in-frame clones only, with some absent. The sample lists about 51,000 clones, under 95% occurring once. Here the sequenced sample was CD4+ T cells from peripheral blood mononuclear cells, taken in the second trimester of pregnancy. The origin of the receptors is a female donor with multiple sclerosis, enrolled in a pregnancy study.

The CDR3 is CASSESPRLGLKAGYTF. CDR3 bases: TGTGCCAGCAGTGAATCCCCGAGGTTGGGTTTAAAGGCTGGCTACACCTTC. The rearrangement uses TRBV25-1 and TRBJ1-2; D uncertain. V was shortened by 1 base and J by 7 bases, with 22 bases between the two germline ends. CDR1 MGHDK and CDR2 SYGVNS come from the germline V gene. This CDR3 spans 17 amino acids.

V gene TRBV30 combines with J gene TRBJ2-5, with 8 bases lining up with TRBD1. The J call is in doubt because the DNA end fits TRBJ2-7 better. Germline V gives CDR1 GTSNPN, CDR2 SVGIG (reference sequence). The CDR3 length is 18 residues. As DNA, the CDR3 is TGTGCCTGGAGAGGGGGACTCCGACACCGGGACAGGAGCTACGAGCAGTACTTC. It yields the protein CAWRGGLRHRDRSYEQYF.

This clone was counted between two and nine times. The chain joins TRBV7-9 to TRBJ1-3; D call uncertain. The CDR3 is 13 amino acids. Germline assignment: CDR1 SEHNR and CDR2 FQNEAQ (reference sequence). With 1 base removed from V and 6 bases from J, the gap between germline ends came to 7 bases. The CDR3 reads CASSLVRSNTIYF. CDR3 DNA: TGTGCCAGCAGCTTAGTACGGTCAAACACCATATATTTT. The entire variable domain, with the rest obtained from reference TRBV7-9 and TRBJ1-3, is as follows: DTGVSQNPRHKITKRGQNVTFRCDPISEHNRLYWYRQTLGQGPEFLTYFQNEAQLEKSRLLSDRFSAERPKGSFSTLEIQRTEQGDSAMYLCASSLVRSNTIYFGEGSWLTVV.

There are a few counts of this clone. The CDR3 DNA follows: TGTGCCAGCAGTGGTGTAGGGGAAAACAATCAGCCCCAGCATTTT. Protein sequence: CASSGVGENNQPQHF. V is TRBV25-1 and J is TRBJ1-5; D may be TRBD1 (5 bases). CDR1 is MGHDK, CDR2 SYGVNS, per germline. V lost 4 bases and J lost 3, with 13 bases in between. The CDR3 has 15 amino acids.

The gene calls are TRBV7-6 and TRBJ2-7; TRBD2 matches at 10 bases. Unmatched junction bases numbered 7, after V lost 0 bases and J lost 2 bases. CDR3 length: 17 amino acids. CDR1 and CDR2 (germline): SGHVS, FNYEAQ. The CDR3 nucleotides are TGTGCCAGCAGCTTAGCTCCAAGGACTAGCGGTACCTACGAGCAGTACTTC. The encoded protein is CASSLAPRTSGTYEQYF. Variable domain in full (rest from reference TRBV7-6 and TRBJ2-7): GAGVSQSPRYKVTKRGQDVALRCDPISGHVSLYWYRQALGQGPEFLTYFNYEAQQDKSGLPNDRFSAERPEGSISTLTIQRTEQRDSAMYRCASSLAPRTSGTYEQYFGPGTRLTVT.

The chain combines TRBV6-6 with TRBJ1-4; 7 bases align to TRBD1. Germline CDR1 reads MNHNY; CDR2 reads SVGAGI (reference sequence). The J segment lost 7 bases and the V segment lost 7 bases, leaving 6 bases of the junction unmatched. The CDR3 sequence is 13 residues long. The CDR3 is CASTGGTFEKLFF. The CDR3, as DNA: TGTGCCAGCACAGGGGGTACTTTTGAAAAACTGTTTTTT.

In this sample, this clone turned up a few times. This sequence joins TRBV28 and TRBJ1-6; D not resolved. Germline V lookup: CDR1 MDHEN, CDR2 SYDVKM. V was pared by 3 bases and J by 7 bases, with 10 bases between. The CDR3 sequence is 14 residues long. The CDR3 loop is CASSLRAANSPLHF. CDR3 sequence (DNA): TGTGCCAGCAGTTTGAGGGCAGCAAATTCACCCCTCCACTTT.

This rearrangement joins TRBV4-3 to TRBJ2-7; D is possibly TRBD2 (5 bases). Trimming left V 0 bases short and J 6 bases short, with 9 bases between. The CDR3 is 13 residues long. The germline V gene has CDR1 LGHNA and CDR2 YSLEER. The CDR3 DNA follows: TGCGCCAGCAGCCAAGATCGGGGTCTCGAGCAGTACTTC. Its translation: CASSQDRGLEQYF.

The chain carries TRBV19 and TRBJ2-7; a weak D match, TRBD1 (7 bases). V was shortened by 5 bases and J by 3 bases, with 23 bases between the two germline ends. Germline V gene sequence: CDR1 LNHDA, CDR2 SQIVND (reference sequence). The CDR3 totals 17 residues. The CDR3 coding sequence is TGTGCCAGTAGTGGGTCTTCGCAGGGGGGACCTTTCTACGAGCAGTACTTC. As protein: CASSGSSQGGPFYEQYF.

The chain is built from TRBV25-1 and TRBJ1-2; 8 nucleotides agree with TRBD1. This CDR3 contains 16 residues. J lost 5 bases, V lost 5 bases, and 13 bases had no gene match. Germline CDR1 and CDR2: MGHDK and SYGVNS. CDR3 in DNA: TGTGCCAGCAGTCCCGACCGCAGGGGGCGAGGATATGGCTACACCTTC. It yields the protein CASSPDRRGRGYGYTF.

The rearrangement uses TRBV6-6 and TRBJ1-1, with TRBD1 matching 8 bases. V was clipped by 2 bases and J by 1 base; unmatched bases: 3. Germline V gives CDR1 MNHNY, CDR2 SVGAGI (reference sequence). This CDR3 region has 15 residues. The CDR3 bases are TGTGCCAGCAGTTACAACAGGGGGGCGAACACTGAAGCTTTCTTT. Amino acid sequence: CASSYNRGANTEAFF.

V gene TRBV11-3 combines with J gene TRBJ2-7; 10 bases line up with TRBD1. The V and J ends lost 5 bases and 6 bases, in that order; junction bases with no gene match: 7. CDR1 is SGHNT, CDR2 YENEEA, per germline. The CDR3 is 14 amino acids. The CDR3 DNA reads TGTGCCAGCAGCCCACCGGACAGGGGGGGCGAGCAGTACTTC. The encoded protein is CASSPPDRGGEQYF.

V gene TRBV6-6 combines with J gene TRBJ2-7; D is uncertain. Trimming took 7 bases from V and 2 from J, leaving 12 bases between them. Germline V gene sequence: CDR1 MNHNY, CDR2 SVGAGI (reference sequence). This CDR3 spans 13 amino acids. DNA of the CDR3: TGTGCCAGCAAGCGTGCAGAACCCTACGAGCAGTACTTC. It translates to CASKRAEPYEQYF.

The chain uses TRBV19 and TRBJ1-2, with 9 bases fitting TRBD1. There are 15 residues in the CDR3. The germline V gene has CDR1 LNHDA and CDR2 SQIVND (reference sequence). With V trimmed by 5 bases and J by 0 bases, 4 bases remained unmatched. The CDR3 bases are TGTGCCAGTAGTGGGGACAGGGTCGCTAACTATGGCTACACCTTC. It specifies CASSGDRVANYGYTF.

The J gene is TRBJ2-3, the V gene TRBV7-3; TRBD2 matches 9 bases. Losses at the gene ends were 1 base for V and 6 bases for J; bases not matched to a gene: 8. This CDR3 region has 16 residues. From germline, CDR1 is SGHTA and CDR2 FQGTGA. CDR3 sequence: CASSLNGGGATDTQYF. The CDR3 coding sequence is TGTGCCAGCAGCTTAAATGGCGGGGGGGCCACCGATACGCAGTATTTT.

The V call is TRBV4-3, the J call TRBJ1-2; the match to TRBD1 covers 8 bases. CDR1 LGHNA and CDR2 YSLEER come from the germline V gene. The CDR3 length is 14 residues. V gave up 1 base and J gave up 7 bases; unmatched junction bases: 5. CDR3 in DNA: TGCGCCAGCAGCCAAGCCAGGACAGGGAGTGGCTACACCTTC. The encoded protein is CASSQARTGSGYTF.

The gene calls are TRBV28 and TRBJ1-1, with D unresolved. V was cut by 3 bases and J by 4 bases, with 12 bases left in between. Germline CDR1 MDHEN, CDR2 SYDVKM. There are 14 residues in the CDR3. The CDR3, as DNA: TGTGCCAGCAGTTTTAATCCGGGAAGCACTGAAGCTTTCTTT. Encoded protein: CASSFNPGSTEAFF.

The chain links TRBV7-2 to TRBJ1-5, with 7 bases matching TRBD1. Unmatched junction bases numbered 6, after V lost 5 bases and J lost 2 bases. CDR1 SGHTA and CDR2 FQGNSA come from the germline V gene. This CDR3 has 15 amino acids. The CDR3 DNA reads TGTGCCAGCAGCCAGGGGGAAGGGCGCAATCAGCCCCAGCATTTT. The encoded protein is CASSQGEGRNQPQHF.

The CDR3 region has the DNA TGTGCCAGCAGTCGGAGCGGGTCCACCTACAATGAGCAGTTCTTC. This encodes CASSRSGSTYNEQFF. V is TRBV2 and J is TRBJ2-1, with D possibly being TRBD2 (6 bases). The germline V gene has CDR1 SNHLY and CDR2 FYNNEI. V was shortened by 5 bases and J by 2 bases, with 13 bases between the two germline ends. The CDR3 spans 15 residues.

The chain couples TRBV11-3 to TRBJ2-1; 9 positions agree with TRBD2. Germline V lookup: CDR1 SGHNT, CDR2 YENEEA. The V gene end was trimmed by 1 base and the J gene end by 7 bases; junction bases not matched to a gene: 2. The CDR3 is made up of 14 amino acids. Written as DNA, the CDR3 is TGTGCCAGCAGCTTAGGGCTAGCGGGGAATGAGCAGTTCTTC. It translates to CASSLGLAGNEQFF.

CDR3 residues: CASALGLARDEQFF. In DNA, the CDR3 is TGTGCTAGTGCCCTCGGACTAGCGAGGGATGAGCAGTTCTTC. The rearrangement links TRBV12-5 to TRBJ2-1; 9 nucleotides line up with TRBD2. V lost 7 bases and J lost 8; bases outside the gene matches: 9. CDR3 length equals 14 residues. Germline CDR1 is LGHNT and CDR2 is FRNRAP. The full variable domain, with the rest looked up from reference TRBV12-5 and TRBJ2-1, is DARVTQTPRHKVTEMGQEVTMRCQPILGHNTVFWYRQTMMQGLELLAYFRNRAPLDDSGMPKDRFSAEMPDATLATLKIQPSEPRDSAVYFCASALGLARDEQFFGPGTRLTVL.

V is TRBV5-4 and J is TRBJ1-1; 9 bases fit TRBD1. V gave up 3 bases and J gave up 0 bases; unmatched junction bases: 12. The CDR3 covers 18 residues. Germline loops: CDR1 SGHNT, CDR2 YYREEE (reference sequence). The CDR3 bases are TGTGCCAGCAGCTCTGACCCCCGACAGGGGGTAGTGAACACTGAAGCTTTCTTT. This encodes CASSSDPRQGVVNTEAFF.

The chain carries TRBV4-2 and TRBJ2-3; 12 bases are shared with TRBD2. The CDR3 is 15 residues long. With V trimmed by 4 bases and J by 1 base, 0 bases remained unmatched. Germline V gives CDR1 LGHNA, CDR2 YNFKEQ. For the CDR3, the DNA is TGTGCCAGCAGCCGGACTAGCGGGGGCACAGATACGCAGTATTTT. This gives the protein CASSRTSGGTDTQYF.

The V call is TRBV7-6, the J call TRBJ2-1; D might be TRBD2 (5 bases). Trimming removed 5 bases at V and 2 bases at J, with 16 bases between. CDR3 length: 16 amino acids. Germline V CDR1 and CDR2: SGHVS, FNYEAQ. The CDR3 nucleotides are TGTGCCAGCAGCCCGCTGGTTCGGGGAGCCTACAATGAGCAGTTCTTC. Translation gives CASSPLVRGAYNEQFF.

The chain uses TRBV7-9 and TRBJ1-4; 7 bases agree with TRBD1. This CDR3 comprises 15 residues. Looked up from germline, CDR1 is SEHNR and CDR2 is FQNEAQ (reference sequence). J lost 7 bases, V lost 1 base, and 6 bases had no gene match. CDR3 coding DNA: TGTGCCAGCAGCTTAGACAGGGGTGGCAGTGAAAAACTGTTTTTT. It is translated as CASSLDRGGSEKLFF.

The V and J genes are TRBV11-2 and TRBJ1-6, with unresolved D. The CDR3 extends over 16 amino acids. Per germline, CDR1 SGHAT and CDR2 FQNNGV. Between the trimmed V and J ends, which lost 5 bases and 5 bases, there was a span of 16 bases. CDR3 sequence: CASSHAIRTHNSPLHF. As DNA, the CDR3 is TGTGCCAGCAGCCATGCTATACGGACTCATAATTCACCCCTCCACTTT.

The chain links TRBV7-3 to TRBJ1-4, with TRBD1 identical over 8 bases. The CDR3 sequence is 13 residues long. V lost 5 bases, J lost 8 bases, and 4 bases stayed unmatched. The germline V gene encodes CDR1 SGHTA and CDR2 FQGTGA. The CDR3 protein is CASSQRQGEKLFF. CDR3 DNA sequence: TGTGCCAGCAGCCAAAGACAGGGGGAAAAACTGTTTTTT.